Sequencing of this TCR beta chain was carried out in a study of Graves' ophthalmopathy and Graves' hyperthyroidism. For repertoire sequencing, the TCR beta CDR3 regions were amplified from RNA transcripts. HTBI-primed RT-PCR formed the first round, and a multiplex PCR formed the second. MiXCR, run by TCRdb on the multiplex PCR reads, gives a single entry per CDR3 protein. The sample yields hundreds of thousands of distinct CDR3 sequences, around 45% seen once. The V gene lost 7 bases and the J gene lost 10 bases, with 16 bases spanning the gap. This CDR3 contains 12 residues. The germline V gene has CDR1 LGHNT and CDR2 FRNRAP. Study-wide results and caveats: The model flagged ophthalmopathy progression at about 71% sensitivity and 72% to 80% specificity.

This clonotype was counted only a few times. The antigen is unknown. The TCR originated in an adult man with Graves' ophthalmopathy. Sequencing was done on a sample of peripheral blood. This chain links TRBV12-5 with TRBJ1-2, with D unclear. CDR3 residues: CASVLSGLNYTF. DNA for the CDR3: TGTGCTAGTGTCTTATCTGGGCTCAACTACACCTTC.